This record concerns one T cell receptor (beta chain) sequence. No antigen is known for it. Per-base quality was not reported, and no clone a single base away is much larger than it. TCRbeta CDR3 regions were amplified from genomic DNA by means of the immunoSEQ Assay, a bias-controlled multiplex PCR. In the paper's pipeline: The number of nucleated cells in each sample was estimated from the amplification of reference gene primers within the assay. Sequence reads were collapsed and filtered to measure the absolute abundance of every unique TCRbeta CDR3 rearrangement. For each sample, productive Simpson clonality was calculated as the square root of Simpson's diversity index over productive rearrangements. TCRdb holds this immuneACCESS table with in-frame rearrangements only. Some clones are missing; in checked studies, unresolved V genes explain under half, and the rest has no known cause. V, J and clone size reflect that table, while D and trimming were determined from the DNA. The sample table records more than 85,000 clones; approximately 90% of these occur just once. 2% to 2.5% of the sample is in the top ten clones.

This sample is part of a study of blood T cell repertoires in COVID-19 (dated by TCRdb to the early 2020s). About the study as a whole: The collaborator samples originated in the United States, Italy and Spain and spanned the acute and convalescent phases of COVID-19. Subjects who had been exposed to COVID-19, were actively infected with it, or had recovered from it provided the deeply sampled blood TCRbeta repertoires that made up the dataset. The repertoires were released in a freely available public database meant as a resource for research on the immune response to SARS-CoV-2. Where available, HLA class I and class II types were obtained from metadata supplied by the sample provider rather than from assay-based typing. Samples were obtained from the ongoing ImmuneRACE study (first 160 participants) and from approximately 1,200 subjects provided by 6 global collaborators. The prospective study material was composed of cDNA or gDNA derived from T cells, B-cell-depleted T cells, or PBMCs. Nearly every sample came with metadata listing a de-identified subject ID, COVID-19 status, age in years and sex. What the research found in general, with its limitations: How much clinical and demographic metadata was included differed by source and by participant, and the metadata was provided uncurated.

The collaborating institutions used their own protocols to collect whole blood in K2EDTA tubes. Collaborator samples were shipped for TCRbeta analysis as frozen whole blood, isolated PBMCs, or DNA extracted from either sample type. CDR3 length: 15 amino acids, cysteine to phenylalanine. The retained sequence is limited to the CDR3, 45 bases, with the frame set at the first base. The germline V gene encodes CDR1 MNHEY and CDR2 SVGEGT. The germline ends are 19 bases apart after V is trimmed by 5 bases and J by 5 bases. The specimen sequenced was peripheral blood. This TCR was recovered from a man over 45 with active COVID-19. The chain joins TRBV6-2 or TRBV6-3 to TRBJ2-7, and possibly TRBD2, on 6 matching bases. Here the CDR3 is given as CASSPRWDSTHEQYF. The sequence in DNA is TGTGCCAGCAGTCCCCGGTGGGACTCGACCCACGAGCAGTACTTC.